The rows below give T cell receptor beta chains drawn from one sample of a study of cytomegalovirus exposure and HLA in healthy donors. The protocol was immunoSEQ multiplex PCR, while the TCRdb copy is restricted to in-frame clones and leaves out a portion. The data show 110,000 or so clones, about four fifths seen once. The source material was PBMCs. Receptor source: a woman aged 18-29 years in good health and CMV-seronegative. The CDR3 runs from the conserved cysteine through the conserved F or W.

J gene: TRBJ1-1
V gene: TRBV5-4
CDR3 protein: CASSRPTGENTEAFF

J gene: TRBJ1-1
V gene: TRBV5-4
CDR3 protein: CASSLDQGTTEAFF

J gene: TRBJ1-5
V gene: TRBV5-6
CDR3 protein: CASSLGTGRSNQPQHF

J gene: TRBJ1-3
V gene: TRBV6-5
CDR3 protein: CASTLGGKAGNTIYF

J gene: TRBJ2-3
V gene: TRBV29-1
CDR3 protein: CSVDGTRETHHTQYF

J gene: TRBJ2-5
V gene: TRBV15
CDR3 protein: CATSLRDRVRETQYF

J gene: TRBJ2-2
V gene: TRBV4-1
CDR3 protein: CASCRRQGVGELFF

J gene: TRBJ1-1
V gene: TRBV11-3
CDR3 protein: CASSLDRGLVIPMTTEAFF

J gene: TRBJ2-3
V gene: TRBV19
CDR3 protein: CASSISRETDTQYF

J gene: TRBJ1-1
V gene: TRBV7-9
CDR3 protein: CASSAHPETEAFF

J gene: TRBJ1-2
V gene: TRBV9
CDR3 protein: CASSVVQGRGYTF

J gene: TRBJ2-7
V gene: TRBV2
CDR3 protein: CASSDRINYEQYF

J gene: TRBJ2-7
V gene: TRBV29-1
CDR3 protein: CSVQGQDYEQYF

J gene: TRBJ1-2
V gene: TRBV9
CDR3 protein: CASSVGPGQGIVKGYTF

J gene: TRBJ2-5
V gene: TRBV4-2
CDR3 protein: CASSLGTAEHRQETQYF

J gene: TRBJ1-1
V gene: TRBV18
CDR3 protein: CASSPPGGWAEAFF

J gene: TRBJ2-2
V gene: TRBV10-1
CDR3 protein: CASSVGLGGGELFF

J gene: TRBJ1-1
V gene: TRBV11-3
CDR3 protein: CASSLGDLGQANTEAFF

J gene: TRBJ2-2
V gene: TRBV2
CDR3 protein: CASRASGSTGELFF

J gene: TRBJ1-2
V gene: TRBV18
CDR3 protein: CASSQAVGALDYGYTF

J gene: TRBJ1-2
V gene: TRBV30
CDR3 protein: CAWSVRLVGGGYTF

J gene: TRBJ2-3
V gene: TRBV2
CDR3 protein: CASSRDRGTDTQYF

J gene: TRBJ2-5
V gene: TRBV19
CDR3 protein: CASKSLFGQETQYF

J gene: TRBJ1-2
V gene: TRBV4-1
CDR3 protein: CASRPPGQTNYGYTF

J gene: TRBJ2-1
V gene: TRBV7-9
CDR3 protein: CASSFRDRDMNEQFF

J gene: TRBJ2-7
V gene: TRBV29-1
CDR3 protein: CSVEIGIYEQYF

J gene: TRBJ2-5
V gene: TRBV29-1
CDR3 protein: CSVGGGETQYF

J gene: TRBJ1-4
V gene: TRBV27
CDR3 protein: CASSLSPRGVGEKLFF

J gene: TRBJ1-1
V gene: TRBV19
CDR3 protein: CASIPTQGAVVAFF

J gene: TRBJ1-1
V gene: TRBV14
CDR3 protein: CASSQRQGPQAFF

J gene: TRBJ2-1
V gene: TRBV28
CDR3 protein: CASGPGTGYWEQFF

J gene: TRBJ1-1
V gene: TRBV10-2
CDR3 protein: CASSGNRGTNTEAFF